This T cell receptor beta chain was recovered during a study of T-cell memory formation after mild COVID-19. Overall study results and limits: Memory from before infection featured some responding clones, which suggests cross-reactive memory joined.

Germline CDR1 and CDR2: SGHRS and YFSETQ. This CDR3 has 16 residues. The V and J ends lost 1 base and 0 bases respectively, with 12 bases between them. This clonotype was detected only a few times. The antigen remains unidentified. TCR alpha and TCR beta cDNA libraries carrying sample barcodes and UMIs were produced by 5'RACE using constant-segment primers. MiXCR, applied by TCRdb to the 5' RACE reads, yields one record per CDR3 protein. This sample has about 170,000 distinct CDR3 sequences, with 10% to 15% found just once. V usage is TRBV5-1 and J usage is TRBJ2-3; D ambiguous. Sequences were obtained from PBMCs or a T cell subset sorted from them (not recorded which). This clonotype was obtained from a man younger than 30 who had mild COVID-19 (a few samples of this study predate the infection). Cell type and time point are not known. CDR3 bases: TGCGCCAGCAGCTTGTCCCCGAGAGCTAGCACAGATACGCAGTATTTT. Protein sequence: CASSLSPRASTDTQYF.